These 13 T cell receptor beta chains share one sample of origin, sequenced in a study of T cell responses to AZD1222 COVID-19 vaccine. The protocol was immunoSEQ multiplex PCR, while the TCRdb copy is restricted to in-frame clones and leaves out a portion. This sample has about 99,000 clones; approximately 90% occur once, and the top ten carry about 8.1%. Sequenced material: peripheral blood, taken 28 days after the second AZD1222 dose. The origin of the receptors is an adult who received the AZD1222 COVID-19 vaccine.

The V and J genes are TRBV9 and TRBJ1-3, with D perhaps matching TRBD1 (5 bases). Trimming removed 0 bases at V and 2 bases at J, with 12 bases between. The CDR3 length is 16 residues. Germline lookup yields CDR1 SGDLS and CDR2 YYNGEE. The CDR3 sequence is CASSVVAQGAGNTIYF. CDR3 nucleotides: TGTGCCAGCAGCGTAGTGGCCCAGGGAGCTGGAAACACCATATATTTT.

J is TRBJ1-2 and V is TRBV28; D might be TRBD1 (5 bases). The V end lost 9 bases, the J end lost 8 bases, and 16 bases lay between the germline ends. CDR3 size: 12 residues. Germline CDR1 reads MDHEN; CDR2 reads SYDVKM. In DNA, the CDR3 is TGTGCCAGTCTCCTCCCAGGGACCGGCTACACCTTC. Its protein product is CASLLPGTGYTF.

The chain has TRBV28 and TRBJ2-7; 8 bases fit TRBD2. Germline V lookup: CDR1 MDHEN, CDR2 SYDVKM. Trimming removed 7 bases from V and 0 bases from J; junction bases left unmatched: 14. This CDR3 region has 17 residues. CDR3 residues: CASKVRAGVGTSYEQYF. The CDR3 DNA is TGTGCCAGCAAGGTACGAGCGGGAGTTGGGACCTCCTACGAGCAGTACTTC.

The chain employs TRBV27 and TRBJ1-1; TRBD1 might be the D (6 bases). The CDR3 runs to 13 residues. CDR1 is MNHEY and CDR2 is SMNVEV in the germline V gene (reference sequence). Trimming removed 2 bases at V and 5 bases at J, with 9 bases between. The CDR3 loop reads CASSLRTATEAFF. CDR3 DNA: TGTGCCAGCAGTTTACGGACAGCTACTGAAGCTTTCTTT.

This chain uses TRBV6-5 with TRBJ2-1; D unresolved. The V end was cut by 2 bases, the J end by 4 bases, with 6 bases between. The CDR3 has 13 amino acids. Germline V gene data show CDR1 as MNHEY and CDR2 as SVGAGI. The CDR3 nucleotides are TGTGCCAGCAGTTACATACCGTACAATGAGCAGTTCTTC. Translating gives CASSYIPYNEQFF.

This rearrangement joins TRBV4-1 to TRBJ2-3; no clear D gene. The CDR3 is 14 amino acids. Deletions cut 8 bases from V and 2 bases from J, with 14 bases between. Germline values: CDR1 MGHRA, CDR2 YSYEKL. In nucleotides, the CDR3 is TGCGCCAGCCGGAGCAGAACCACCACAGATACGCAGTATTTT. Translated, it gives CASRSRTTTDTQYF.

A note on this clone: One junction end does not reproduce the germline sequence, and a read error may be involved. The V gene is TRBV13, the J gene TRBJ2-7; D is possibly TRBD1 (6 bases). From germline, CDR1 is PRHDT and CDR2 FYEKMQ (reference sequence). CDR3 length equals 14 residues. The CDR3, as DNA: TGTGCCAGCAGCCTAGGACAGATCCTCTACGAGCAGTACTTC. As protein: CASSLGQILYEQYF.

The V call is TRBV5-8, the J call TRBJ2-5, with 7 bases matching TRBD1. Germline CDR1 reads SGHTS; CDR2 reads YDEGEE. V trimming: 4 bases; J trimming: 5 bases; junction bases outside the gene matches: 8. The CDR3 is made up of 14 amino acids. Here the CDR3 DNA reads TGTGCCAGCAGCCTAACAGGGGATGGGGAGACCCAGTACTTC. Amino acids: CASSLTGDGETQYF. Variable domain in full (rest from reference TRBV5-8 and TRBJ2-5): EAGVTQSPTHLIKTRGQQATLRCSPISGHTSVYWYQQALGLGLQFLLWYDEGEERNRGNFPPRFSGRQFPNYSSELNVNALELEDSALYLCASSLTGDGETQYFGPGTRLLVL.

In its sample, this clone was seen once. V is TRBV6-5 and J is TRBJ2-7; D unclear. This CDR3 contains 14 residues. Germline loops: CDR1 MNHEY, CDR2 SVGAGI. Trimming stripped 0 bases from V and 5 bases from J, with 11 bases between. The CDR3 loop reads CASSYSGGIDEQYF. CDR3 in DNA: TGTGCCAGCAGTTACTCCGGCGGTATCGACGAGCAGTACTTC.

The chain is built from TRBV21-1 and TRBJ1-1. TRBV21-1 is noted as a pseudogene. The CDR3 is made up of 12 amino acids. This CDR3 is CASSNSEVEAFF. CDR3 in DNA: TGTGCCAGCAGTAATAGTGAGGTTGAAGCTTTCTTT.

This CDR3 is CASSVGTGSNYGYTF. For the CDR3, the DNA is TGTGCCAGCAGCGTAGGGACAGGGTCTAACTATGGCTACACCTTC. This sequence joins TRBV9 and TRBJ1-2; 8 positions match TRBD1. The V and J ends lost 0 bases and 0 bases, in that order; junction bases with no gene match: 1. This CDR3 region has 15 residues. Germline V gives CDR1 SGDLS, CDR2 YYNGEE.

The DNA of the CDR3 is TGTGCCAGCAGTTGGGGGACAGTTTTTACCTACGAGCAGTACTTC. This translates into CASSWGTVFTYEQYF. The V and J genes are TRBV11-3 and TRBJ2-7; TRBD1 matches at 7 bases. CDR1 is SGHNT, CDR2 YENEEA, per germline. The CDR3 is 15 amino acids. V gave up 6 bases and J gave up 2 bases; unmatched junction bases: 10.

J is TRBJ1-2 and V is TRBV3-1 (or the pseudogene TRBV3-2); 7 bases are a match to TRBD1. The V gene's germline CDR1 is LGHDT and CDR2 YNNKEL (reference sequence). V gave up 1 base and J gave up 8 bases; unmatched junction bases: 10. The CDR3 is 15 residues long. CDR3 DNA sequence: TGTGCCAGCAGCCAAGTCCCCGGGACAGTTGAGGGCTACACCTTC. Its protein product is CASSQVPGTVEGYTF.